These 30 T cell receptor beta chains came from one sample sequenced in a study of T cells after yellow fever vaccination. TCRdb reprocessed the 5' RACE reads with MiXCR, giving one entry per CDR3 protein. The sample shows over 150,000 distinct CDR3 sequences, approximately 6.2% of them seen only once. The sequenced sample was CD4+ T cells sorted from PBMCs, obtained on the day of the first yellow fever vaccination. The receptors derive from a man between 18 and 29 years old who received the YFV17D yellow fever vaccine.

This clonotype was seen ten or more times. This chain joins TRBV14 and TRBJ2-7; a possible D gene is TRBD2 (7 bases). The CDR3 has 15 residues. CDR1 and CDR2 from the germline V gene are SGHDN and FVKESK. Trimming removed 8 bases from V and 2 bases from J, with 19 bases in between. DNA for the CDR3: TGTGCCAGCCAATCGAGGGGGGGGGCCCCCTACGAGCAGTACGTC. Residues: CASQSRGGAPYEQYV.

The chain uses TRBV5-6 and TRBJ1-1; D is undetermined. CDR3 size: 14 residues. The ends were cut back, 6 bases at V and 5 bases at J, with 17 bases in the middle. The germline V gene has CDR1 SGHDT and CDR2 YYEEEE. CDR3 bases: TGTGCCAGCACCCTTTATAGCGTTAGGACTGAAGCTTTCTTT. Its protein is CASTLYSVRTEAFF.

This clonotype was recorded many times. The chain recombines TRBV7-9 with TRBJ2-5; a weak D match, TRBD2 (7 bases). Looked up from germline, CDR1 is SEHNR and CDR2 is FQNEAQ (reference sequence). The CDR3 extends over 14 amino acids. V was cut by 3 bases and J by 5 bases, with 13 bases left in between. CDR3 in amino acids: CASSFRGAPETQYF. In nucleotides, the CDR3 is TGTGCCAGCAGCTTTCGGGGGGCCCCGGAGACCCAGTACTTC.

The table lists this clonotype with a few counts. J is TRBJ2-6 and V is TRBV29-1; D gene uncertain. Germline loops: CDR1 SQVTM, CDR2 ANQGSEA. The V end was cut by 1 base, the J end by 4 bases, with 8 bases between. CDR3 size: 14 residues. This chain's CDR3 is CSVEVQTGANVLTF. The CDR3 nucleotides are TGCAGCGTTGAAGTACAGACAGGGGCCAACGTCCTGACTTTC.

This clonotype came up a few times. The chain uses TRBV18 and TRBJ2-1; the D gene is possibly TRBD1 (6 bases). The CDR3 is made up of 14 amino acids. Deletions cut 4 bases from V and 7 bases from J, with 14 bases between. CDR1 is KGHSH, CDR2 LQKENI, per germline. In nucleotides, the CDR3 is TGTGCCAGCTCACTGGACTCAAGGGGGAATGAGCAGTTCTTC. It encodes CASSLDSRGNEQFF.

This clonotype was counted ten times or more. The chain employs TRBV20-1 and TRBJ1-1, with 10 bases identical to TRBD1. J was trimmed by 5 bases and V by 6 bases; bases with no gene match: 15. The CDR3 has 16 amino acids. Germline loops: CDR1 DFQATT, CDR2 SNEGSKA (reference sequence). In nucleotides, the CDR3 is TGCAGTGCCGAATGGGGACAGGGGTATCCCGTGACTGAAGCTTTCTTT. Its protein is CSAEWGQGYPVTEAFF.

As for this clonotype: This clone may be a read error of a much larger clone one base away. The rearrangement uses TRBV6-2 or TRBV6-3 and TRBJ1-1; no firm D call. Trimming took off 8 bases at V and 6 bases at J, with 10 bases between the two ends. The CDR3 loop spans 11 amino acids. Germline CDR1 is MNHEY and CDR2 is SVGEGT. CDR3 sequence reads: CASRTMAEAFF. In nucleotides, the CDR3 is TGTGCCAGCCGAACGATGGCTGAAGCTTTCTTT.

This clonotype was recorded at least ten times. The chain joins TRBV10-3 to TRBJ1-5; possible D gene TRBD1, 6 bases. This CDR3 has 14 residues. Germline CDR1 ENHRY, CDR2 SYGVKD. The ends were cut back, 2 bases at V and 5 bases at J, with 10 bases in the middle. CDR3 residues: CAISEASGDQPQHF. The DNA of the CDR3 is TGTGCCATCAGTGAGGCGTCAGGGGATCAGCCCCAGCATTTT.

The sample holds a few counts of this clonotype. This chain joins TRBV4-2 and TRBJ2-1; TRBD2 agrees at 10 bases. Losses at the gene ends were 1 base for V and 8 bases for J; bases not matched to a gene: 8. This CDR3 is 16 amino acids long. Germline CDR1 is LGHNA and CDR2 is YNFKEQ. The CDR3 DNA reads as TGTGCCAGCAGCCAAGGTGGTAGCGGGGGGTCCGATGAGCAGTTCTTC. It encodes CASSQGGSGGSDEQFF.

This clonotype was detected many times. The chain couples TRBV5-1 to TRBJ2-3, with D possibly TRBD2 on 5 matching bases. Trimming removed 8 bases from V and 2 bases from J, with 15 bases in between. Germline V gives CDR1 SGHRS, CDR2 YFSETQ. The CDR3 covers 14 residues. CDR3 nucleotide sequence: TGCGCCAGTGCGGACTCGGCCTCCACAGATACGCAGTATTTT. Translating gives CASADSASTDTQYF.

V and J are TRBV5-1 and TRBJ2-5, with D possibly being TRBD2 (7 bases). V lost 4 bases, J lost 2 bases, and 15 bases lay in between. CDR1 and CDR2 from the germline V gene are SGHRS and YFSETQ. The CDR3 extends over 15 amino acids. CDR3 region: CASSDPGGGQETQYF. CDR3 in DNA: TGCGCCAGCAGCGATCCGGGGGGCGGTCAAGAGACCCAGTACTTC.

The rearrangement links TRBV5-6 to TRBJ2-1; perhaps D is TRBD1 or TRBD2 (6 bases each). This CDR3 contains 16 residues. Germline V gives CDR1 SGHDT, CDR2 YYEEEE. Trimming took 4 bases from V and 10 from J, leaving 24 bases between them. The CDR3 loop reads CASSPGRTGLTREQFF. CDR3 nucleotide sequence: TGTGCCAGCAGCCCCGGTCGAACAGGGCTGACTAGGGAGCAGTTCTTC.

This clonotype was recorded many times. The chain has TRBV21-1 and TRBJ1-1. TRBV21-1 is described as a pseudogene. The CDR3 consists of 13 residues. Here the CDR3 DNA reads TGTGCCAGCAGCAAAGCGGGTAACACTGAAGCTTTCTTT. This sequence encodes CASSKAGNTEAFF.

In its sample, this clonotype was seen many times. The J gene is TRBJ2-3, the V gene TRBV3-1; D ambiguous. Germline V gives CDR1 LGHDT, CDR2 YNNKEL (reference sequence). V lost 2 bases and J 6 bases, leaving 6 bases between the germline ends. The CDR3 length is 12 residues. CDR3 DNA sequence: TGTGCCAGCAGCCAAACGTCGGATACGCAGTATTTT. Residues: CASSQTSDTQYF.

The sample holds many counts of this clonotype. This chain's CDR3 is CASSLVDRELFF. Here the CDR3 DNA reads TGTGCCAGCAGCTTGGTTGACAGGGAGCTGTTTTTT. This rearrangement joins TRBV5-5 to TRBJ2-2; no firm D call. Germline CDR1 and CDR2: SGHKS and YYEKEE (reference sequence). V lost 0 bases and J lost 9, with 6 bases in between. This CDR3 has 12 residues.

This clonotype was recorded a few times. This chain joins TRBV29-1 and TRBJ1-5, with D tentatively TRBD1 (6 bases). The V gene's germline CDR1 is SQVTM and CDR2 ANQGSEA. This CDR3 has 15 residues. The V and J ends lost 4 bases and 6 bases respectively, with 19 bases between them. The CDR3 DNA follows: TGCAGCGTTGCGTTAGGGGGGGCCGCCGGTCAGCCCCAGCATTTT. Translating gives CSVALGGAAGQPQHF.

This clonotype showed up many times. V gene TRBV5-6 combines with J gene TRBJ2-5; no clear D. V lost 0 bases, J lost 5 bases, and 5 bases lay in between. This CDR3 is 12 amino acids long. Germline V gene sequence: CDR1 SGHDT, CDR2 YYEEEE. The CDR3 region is CASSLGLETQYF. CDR3 DNA: TGTGCCAGCAGCTTGGGCCTCGAGACCCAGTACTTC.

This clonotype was detected ten times or more. The chain uses TRBV6-4 and TRBJ2-2, with 7 positions matching TRBD2. This CDR3 region has 15 residues. Germline V lookup: CDR1 MRHNA, CDR2 SNTAGT. With V trimmed by 6 bases and J by 1 base, 5 bases remained unmatched. DNA of the CDR3: TGTGCCAGCAGAAGGTCTAGCGGGAACACCGGGGAGCTGTTTTTT. Residues: CASRRSSGNTGELFF.

The V gene is TRBV5-6, the J gene TRBJ1-2, with D possibly matching TRBD1 (5 bases). The germline V gene has CDR1 SGHDT and CDR2 YYEEEE. The CDR3 contains 15 residues. Trimming took 5 bases from V and 7 from J, leaving 21 bases between them. DNA of the CDR3: TGTGCCAGCAGGCAGAATGGGGCAGGGCAGGGTGGCTACACCTTC. It translates to CASRQNGAGQGGYTF.

This clonotype appeared a few times. The chain links TRBV6-2 or TRBV6-3 to TRBJ1-1; possible D gene TRBD1, 5 bases. This CDR3 is 14 amino acids long. The germline V and J ends were trimmed by 6 bases and 0 bases, with 11 bases remaining between them. The germline V gene encodes CDR1 MNHEY and CDR2 SVGEGT. The CDR3 DNA reads as TGTGCCAGCAGGAAACAGGTGATGAACACTGAAGCTTTCTTT. Protein product: CASRKQVMNTEAFF.

This chain uses TRBV20-1 with TRBJ2-7; D call uncertain. The ends were cut back, 6 bases at V and 2 bases at J, with 11 bases in the middle. CDR3 length: 12 amino acids. Germline V CDR1 and CDR2: DFQATT, SNEGSKA (reference sequence). CDR3 DNA: TGCAGTGCAGGGCGCAACGCCTACGAGCAGTACGTC. This sequence encodes CSAGRNAYEQYV.

This clonotype was counted only a few times. The V call is TRBV7-3, the J call TRBJ2-1, with 9 positions matching TRBD1. The trim removed 5 bases at V and 3 bases at J, leaving 8 bases unmatched. The CDR3 is 16 residues long. Germline-derived CDR1 and CDR2 are SGHTA and FQGTGA. CDR3 DNA: TGTGCCAGCAGCCCACGTCAGACAGGGGGCTACAATGAGCAGTTCTTC. This codes for CASSPRQTGGYNEQFF.

This clonotype appeared a few times. The chain joins TRBV18 to TRBJ2-5; D uncertain. The CDR3 is 15 amino acids. CDR1 is KGHSH and CDR2 is LQKENI in the germline V gene. V was clipped by 6 bases and J by 2 bases, with 16 bases between them. CDR3: CASSPRIAQQETQYF. The CDR3 nucleotides read TGTGCCAGCTCGCCGCGGATCGCCCAACAAGAGACCCAGTACTTC. Full variable domain (missing parts from reference TRBV18 and TRBJ2-5): NAGVMQNPRHLVRRRGQEARLRCSPMKGHSHVYWYRQLPEEGLKFMVYLQKENIIDESGMPKERFSAEFPKEGPSILRIQQVVRGDSAAYFCASSPRIAQQETQYFGPGTRLLVL.

This clonotype occurred many times. The chain is built from TRBV20-1 and TRBJ2-1, with 10 bases lining up with TRBD2. The ends lost 3 bases at V and 6 bases at J; junction bases unmatched: 8. The length of the CDR3 is 15 residues. CDR1 is DFQATT, CDR2 SNEGSKA, per germline (reference sequence). DNA for the CDR3: TGCAGTGCTAGTAATGCAGCGGGGGGGCTCAATGAGCAGTTCTTC. Amino acid sequence: CSASNAAGGLNEQFF.

This clonotype has more than one count but fewer than ten. V gene TRBV14 combines with J gene TRBJ2-5; perhaps TRBD2 as D (5 bases). V gave up 1 base and J gave up 7 bases, with 10 bases separating them. This CDR3 region has 13 residues. Per the germline V gene, CDR1 is SGHDN and CDR2 is FVKESK. The CDR3 protein is CASSQVPSGTQYF. CDR3 nucleotide sequence: TGTGCCAGCAGCCAAGTCCCCAGCGGGACCCAGTACTTC.

This clonotype showed up just a few times. V gene TRBV7-2 combines with J gene TRBJ1-2, with D tentatively TRBD1 (5 bases). Between the trimmed V and J ends, which lost 3 bases and 10 bases, there was a span of 15 bases. The CDR3 loop spans 13 amino acids. Germline assignment: CDR1 SGHTA and CDR2 FQGNSA. The CDR3 sequence is CASSFPETGPYTF. In nucleotides, the CDR3 is TGTGCCAGCAGCTTCCCCGAAACAGGCCCCTACACCTTC.

A few counts support this clonotype. This chain uses TRBV7-2 with TRBJ1-5; D is ambiguous. The CDR3 is 14 residues long. V shed 2 bases and J shed 7 bases, with 12 bases lying between them. The V gene's germline CDR1 is SGHTA and CDR2 FQGNSA. CDR3 loop: CASSLSGFRQPQHF. CDR3 bases: TGTGCCAGCAGCTTATCTGGGTTTCGCCAGCCCCAGCATTTT.

At least ten counts were recorded for this clonotype. The rearrangement links TRBV6-4 to TRBJ2-7, with 9 positions matching TRBD2. CDR3 length: 16 amino acids. J lost 2 bases, V lost 0 bases, and 5 bases had no gene match. Per the germline V gene, CDR1 is MRHNA and CDR2 is SNTAGT. CDR3: CASSDSERGVPYEQYV. The CDR3 coding sequence is TGTGCCAGCAGTGACTCGGAGCGGGGGGTCCCCTACGAGCAGTACGTC.

In this sample, this clonotype turned up many times. The chain links TRBV5-4 to TRBJ1-2; TRBD1 matches at 8 bases. V shed 1 base and J 3 bases; nucleotides not matched to a gene: 2. CDR3 length: 14 residues. Germline V gives CDR1 SGHNT, CDR2 YYREEE (reference sequence). CDR3 sequence reads: CASSLRGQDYGYTF. The CDR3 DNA is TGTGCCAGCAGCTTGCGGGGACAGGACTATGGCTACACCTTC.

This chain uses TRBV5-1 with TRBJ1-2, with D perhaps TRBD1 (5 bases). Trimming shortened V by 0 bases and J by 2 bases, and 14 bases separated the two germline ends. The CDR3 totals 16 residues. Germline CDR1 is SGHRS and CDR2 is YFSETQ. CDR3 in amino acids: CASSLALRGTNYGYTF. Here the CDR3 DNA reads TGCGCCAGCAGCTTGGCCCTCCGGGGGACGAACTATGGCTACACCTTC.